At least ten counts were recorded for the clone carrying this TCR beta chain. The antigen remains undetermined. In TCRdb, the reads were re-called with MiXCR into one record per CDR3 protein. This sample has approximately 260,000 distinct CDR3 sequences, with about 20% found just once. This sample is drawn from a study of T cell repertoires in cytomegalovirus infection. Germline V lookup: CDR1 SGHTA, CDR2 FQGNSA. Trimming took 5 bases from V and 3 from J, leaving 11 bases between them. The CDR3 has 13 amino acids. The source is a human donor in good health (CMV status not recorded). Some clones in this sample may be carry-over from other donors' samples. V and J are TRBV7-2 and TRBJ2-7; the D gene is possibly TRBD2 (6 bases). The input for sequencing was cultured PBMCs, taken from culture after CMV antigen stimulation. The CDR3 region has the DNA TGTGCCAGCAGCCCGGGACTCCACTACGAGCAGTACTTC. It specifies CASSPGLHYEQYF.